This T cell receptor (beta chain) was sequenced during a study of T cell responses to AZD1222 COVID-19 vaccine. Study summary: Analyses pooled second doses at about 4 or about 12 weeks.

V lost 3 bases and J lost 4, with 12 bases in between. CDR3 length equals 15 residues. Germline-derived CDR1 and CDR2 are LNHDA and SQIVND (reference sequence). Findings of the study overall: The repertoires were collected only after the peak T cell response. In the spike-specific TCR repertoire, nearly half reportedly target unmutated variant regions.

About this clone itself: The antigen is not known.

Assay: immunoSEQ multiplex PCR; the TCRdb copy retains only in-frame clones and omits some. The sample lists some 120,000 clones, roughly 84% seen once, with 1% to 1.5% in the top ten. Sample: peripheral blood, taken on day 0 of AZD1222 vaccination. The TCR sequence derives from an adult in good health. The V and J genes are TRBV19 and TRBJ2-2, with a tentative D call TRBD1 (7 bases). CDR3 nucleotide sequence: TGTGCCAGTAGTATGGAGGGGGCAGGCACCGGGGAGCTGTTTTTT. The encoded protein is CASSMEGAGTGELFF. The whole variable domain, remainder taken from reference TRBV19 and TRBJ2-2, is DGGITQSPKYLFRKEGQNVTLSCEQNLNHDAMYWYRQDPGQGLRLIYYSQIVNDFQKGDIAEGYSVSREKKESFPLTVTSAQKNPTAFYLCASSMEGAGTGELFFGEGSRLTVL.